The 19 T cell receptor beta chains in this list originate from one sample, sequenced in a study of blood T cells in healthy people across ages. A J-beta primer mix and a sample-barcoded 5' primer were used in a second PCR of about 6 to 12 cycles. One entry per CDR3 protein results from TCRdb running MiXCR on the 5' RACE reads. The sample yields about 680,000 distinct CDR3 sequences, roughly 49% seen once. Sequencing was done on a sample of blood. Receptors originate from a woman aged 60 to 75 in good health.

This clonotype was picked up many times. The rearrangement uses TRBV18 and TRBJ2-1, with 9 nucleotides matching TRBD2. Looked up from germline, CDR1 is KGHSH and CDR2 is LQKENI. This CDR3 has 15 amino acids. The ends lost 3 bases at V and 5 bases at J; junction bases unmatched: 5. This CDR3 is CASSPLAGADNEQFF. The CDR3, as DNA: TGTGCCAGCTCACCTTTAGCGGGAGCGGACAATGAGCAGTTCTTC.

The chain joins TRBV7-2 to TRBJ2-5, with D perhaps being TRBD1 or TRBD2 (5 bases each). The V gene lost 4 bases and the J gene lost 2 bases, with 20 bases spanning the gap. CDR1 SGHTA and CDR2 FQGNSA come from the germline V gene. The length of the CDR3 is 17 residues. This CDR3 is CASSSGVRGGRQETQYF. The CDR3 bases are TGTGCCAGCAGCTCCGGAGTCCGTGGGGGACGTCAAGAGACCCAGTACTTC.

V is TRBV10-3 and J is TRBJ2-1; a possible D gene is TRBD2 (6 bases). The germline V gene encodes CDR1 ENHRY and CDR2 SYGVKD. The CDR3 is made up of 12 amino acids. The ends were cut back, 6 bases at V and 9 bases at J, with 12 bases in the middle. The CDR3 DNA is TGTGCCATCAGGGCGGGGCTGGGTGAGCAGTTCTTC. Translation gives CAIRAGLGEQFF.

The genes are TRBV7-2 and TRBJ2-1; TRBD2 matches 11 bases. J was trimmed by 2 bases and V by 5 bases; bases with no gene match: 5. Germline loops: CDR1 SGHTA, CDR2 FQGNSA. CDR3 size: 16 residues. The CDR3 is CASSRGLAVTYNEQFF. For the CDR3, the DNA is TGTGCCAGCAGCCGGGGACTAGCGGTGACCTACAATGAGCAGTTCTTC.

As to this clonotype: This sequence may be a read error, since a much larger clone differs from it by one base. The chain carries TRBV6-5 and TRBJ1-5; TRBD1 matches at 7 bases. The CDR3 has 14 residues. The germline CDR1 and CDR2 sequences are MNHEY and SVGAGI. CDR3 DNA: TGTGCCGGCAGTGACTCCAGGGGGAATCAGCCCCAGCATTTT. This gives the protein CAGSDSRGNQPQHF.

This chain uses TRBV30 with TRBJ2-1; D unclear. V was cut by 1 base and J by 2 bases, with 6 bases left in between. From germline, CDR1 is GTSNPN and CDR2 SVGIG (reference sequence). The CDR3 runs to 13 residues. The CDR3 nucleotides are TGTGCCTGGAGTGCCTCTCCCTACAATGAGCAGTTCTTC. Protein product: CAWSASPYNEQFF.

The genes are TRBV7-9 and TRBJ2-7, with 7 nucleotides matching TRBD2. CDR1 and CDR2 from the germline V gene are SEHNR and FQNEAQ (reference sequence). With V trimmed by 0 bases and J by 1 base, 6 bases remained unmatched. CDR3 length: 16 residues. In DNA, the CDR3 is TGTGCCAGCAGCTTAGCGGGAGGGTCGGCTTCCTACGAGCAGTACTTC. This gives the protein CASSLAGGSASYEQYF.

The rearrangement links TRBV9 to TRBJ2-7; a weak D match, TRBD2 (6 bases). V was pared by 0 bases and J by 3 bases, with 13 bases between. CDR3 length: 15 residues. The V gene's germline CDR1 is SGDLS and CDR2 YYNGEE. The CDR3 protein is CASSVDGSLYYEQYF. CDR3 coding DNA: TGTGCCAGCAGCGTAGACGGGAGTCTTTACTACGAGCAGTACTTC.

This clonotype was seen a handful of times. The genes are TRBV28 and TRBJ2-5, with 7 bases fitting TRBD1. With V trimmed by 6 bases and J by 5 bases, 9 bases remained unmatched. The germline CDR1 and CDR2 sequences are MDHEN and SYDVKM. CDR3 length equals 14 residues. The CDR3: CASRKQGSRETQYF. Here the CDR3 DNA reads TGTGCCAGCAGGAAACAGGGGTCGCGGGAGACCCAGTACTTC.

This clonotype was observed at least ten times. The CDR3: CASSQDRNLRGFTEQYF. CDR3 bases: TGCGCCAGCAGCCAAGATCGGAATTTGAGGGGGTTCACCGAGCAGTACTTC. The chain is built from TRBV4-3 and TRBJ2-7; D is possibly TRBD1 (6 bases). The CDR3 is made up of 17 amino acids. CDR1 and CDR2 (germline): LGHNA, YSLEER. Trimming cost V 0 bases and J 6 bases, with 21 bases left between them.

In DNA form, the CDR3 reads TGCAGTGCTAGAGATGGATGGGCTAGCGGGGGGAATGAGCAGTTCTTC. Its protein is CSARDGWASGGNEQFF. The chain recombines TRBV20-1 with TRBJ2-1, with TRBD2 identical over 11 bases. V lost 0 bases and J lost 7; bases outside the gene matches: 8. Germline CDR1 reads DFQATT; CDR2 reads SNEGSKA (reference sequence). This CDR3 is 16 amino acids long.

This chain uses TRBV4-2 with TRBJ2-7; D is ambiguous. Per the germline V gene, CDR1 is LGHNA and CDR2 is YNFKEQ. The V and J ends lost 0 bases and 7 bases respectively, with 10 bases between them. The CDR3 has 13 residues. As DNA, the CDR3 is TGTGCCAGCAGCCAAGATATCAGTGAAGAGCAGTACTTC. Translated: CASSQDISEEQYF.

DNA for the CDR3: TGTGCCAGCAGCCGGACAGGCACAATCCGAGAGACCCAGTACTTC. Translating gives CASSRTGTIRETQYF. This sequence joins TRBV6-2 or TRBV6-3 and TRBJ2-5; the match to TRBD1 covers 7 bases. Germline V gene lookup returns CDR1 MNHEY and CDR2 SVGEGT. The CDR3 totals 15 residues. J gave up 4 bases and V 6 bases, and 11 bases lay outside the gene matches.

The genes are TRBV7-9 and TRBJ2-7, with 8 bases identical to TRBD1. The CDR3 runs 17 residues. V was clipped by 1 base and J by 0 bases; unmatched bases: 8. CDR1 and CDR2 (germline): SEHNR, FQNEAQ (reference sequence). CDR3 nucleotide sequence: TGTGCCAGCAGCTTAGGGGATGGGGGACAGGACTCCTACGAGCAGTACTTC. It encodes CASSLGDGGQDSYEQYF.

This clonotype was counted a few times. The CDR3 protein is CASRGLVSDTQYF. The CDR3 DNA reads as TGCGCCAGCAGGGGACTAGTTAGTGATACGCAGTATTTT. The rearrangement joins TRBV4-3 to TRBJ2-3, with TRBD2 identical over 8 bases. Germline V CDR1 and CDR2: LGHNA, YSLEER. Losses at the gene ends were 6 bases for V and 6 bases for J; bases not matched to a gene: 5. The CDR3 length is 13 residues.

The J gene is TRBJ1-2, the V gene TRBV20-1, with TRBD1 matching 10 bases. V shed 6 bases, J shed 8 bases, and the junction held 9 bases outside the gene matches. The CDR3 is 13 residues long. CDR1 and CDR2 (germline): DFQATT, SNEGSKA (reference sequence). CDR3 bases: TGCAGTGCCAGACAGGGGGCTTTGGAAGGCTACACCTTC. This sequence encodes CSARQGALEGYTF.

There are a few counts of this clonotype. The chain couples TRBV7-9 to TRBJ1-1; a possible D gene is TRBD1 (5 bases). Germline loops: CDR1 SEHNR, CDR2 FQNEAQ (reference sequence). The CDR3 sequence is 14 residues long. V gave up 4 bases and J gave up 3 bases, with 12 bases separating them. This CDR3 is CASSWAGRDTEAFF. The CDR3 DNA reads TGTGCCAGCAGCTGGGCGGGACGGGACACTGAAGCTTTCTTT.

For this clonotype: The germline gene is not matched at one end of the junction; a read error may be the cause. V and J are TRBV5-1 and TRBJ2-3, with D uncertain. The CDR3 is made up of 17 amino acids. Germline CDR1 SGHRS, CDR2 YFSETQ. In DNA form, the CDR3 reads TGCGCCAGCAACTTGTTACCCGAAAGGGTATCCACAGATACGCTGTATTTT. Amino acids: CASNLLPERVSTDTLYF.

The rearrangement links TRBV7-9 to TRBJ1-2; D is perhaps TRBD1 (5 bases). In germline, CDR1 is SEHNR, CDR2 FQNEAQ (reference sequence). The CDR3 consists of 15 residues. The V end was cut by 1 base, the J end by 2 bases, with 11 bases between. CDR3 nucleotides: TGTGCCAGCAGCTTAGGATCGTGGGGGAACTATGGCTACACCTTC. It translates to CASSLGSWGNYGYTF.